These 25 T cell receptor beta chains came from one sample sequenced in a study of blood T cell repertoires in COVID-19. Sequencing was performed with immunoSEQ multiplex PCR; in TCRdb, only in-frame clones are kept and a portion is missing. The sample yields a few hundred thousand clones, more than 75% seen once. Material: peripheral blood. The receptors were gathered from a middle-aged man with active or convalescent COVID-19.

The chain recombines TRBV28 with TRBJ2-7; D call uncertain. Germline V gene lookup returns CDR1 MDHEN and CDR2 SYDVKM. The CDR3 contains 14 residues. The V end lost 5 bases, the J end lost 1 base, and 12 bases lay between the germline ends. The CDR3 region is CASSPPNRSYEQYF. CDR3 coding DNA: TGTGCCAGCAGTCCCCCTAACCGGTCCTACGAGCAGTACTTC.

In DNA, the CDR3 is TGTGCCAGCAGCGTAGTTGACAGCCCAAAGGGACCCCTCCACTTT. This gives the protein CASSVVDSPKGPLHF. The rearrangement links TRBV9 to TRBJ1-6; tentatively, D is TRBD1 (5 bases). CDR3 length equals 15 residues. The V and J ends lost 0 bases and 12 bases respectively, with 16 bases between them. Germline CDR1 is SGDLS and CDR2 is YYNGEE. The full variable domain, rest sourced from reference TRBV9 and TRBJ1-6, is DSGVTQTPKHLITATGQRVTLRCSPRSGDLSVYWYQQSLDQGLQFLIQYYNGEERAKGNILERFSAQQFPDLHSELNLSSLELGDSALYFCASSVVDSPKGPLHFGNGTRLTVT.

CDR3 DNA: TGTGCCAGCAGCAGTAGGACAGGGCTAGCCAAAAACATTCAGTACTTC. It yields the protein CASSSRTGLAKNIQYF. J is TRBJ2-4 and V is TRBV21-1; the D call of TRBD1 is as the table states it, not checked on the DNA. TRBV21-1 is a documented pseudogene. The CDR3 sequence is 16 residues long.

The chain links TRBV9 to TRBJ1-5; D is uncertain. The germline V gene encodes CDR1 SGDLS and CDR2 YYNGEE. The CDR3 spans 14 residues. V was trimmed by 2 bases and J by 0 bases, leaving 6 bases between them. CDR3 bases: TGTGCCAGCAGCGTCCAGGATAGCAATCAGCCCCAGCATTTT. It specifies CASSVQDSNQPQHF.

The CDR3 DNA is TGCGCCAGCAGCCAAGAGTCCAGCGGGGGGCTCGGGGGGACCCAGTACTTC. Its protein is CASSQESSGGLGGTQYF. The chain links TRBV4-3 to TRBJ2-5; 9 positions match TRBD2. The germline gives CDR1 LGHNA, CDR2 YSLEER. The trim removed 0 bases at V and 7 bases at J, leaving 12 bases unmatched. CDR3 size: 17 residues.

This clone was detected once. The chain is built from TRBV19 and TRBJ2-3; D not resolved. Germline-derived CDR1 and CDR2 are LNHDA and SQIVND (reference sequence). Between the trimmed V and J ends, which lost 1 base and 0 bases, there was a span of 5 bases. CDR3 size: 14 residues. The CDR3 region is CASSIAYSTDTQYF. CDR3 nucleotide sequence: TGTGCCAGTAGTATAGCCTATAGCACAGATACGCAGTATTTT.

The rearrangement joins TRBV9 to TRBJ1-1; D might be TRBD1 (5 bases). V was cut by 0 bases and J by 1 base, with 22 bases left in between. The CDR3 is made up of 19 amino acids. From germline, CDR1 is SGDLS and CDR2 YYNGEE. DNA for the CDR3: TGTGCCAGCAGCGTAGTTGGCGCAGGGAAGATGTCTTCGAACACTGAAGCTTTCTTT. Protein: CASSVVGAGKMSSNTEAFF.

The chain recombines TRBV19 with TRBJ1-2, with D uncertain. Trimming removed 6 bases from V and 7 bases from J, with 21 bases in between. This CDR3 region has 15 residues. The germline CDR1 and CDR2 sequences are LNHDA and SQIVND (reference sequence). The CDR3 nucleotides are TGTGCCAGTAGGATTAAATGGGGAGCATCTAGTGGCTACACCTTC. Its translation: CASRIKWGASSGYTF.

The genes are TRBV6-1 and TRBJ1-5, with D unresolved. V was shortened by 2 bases and J by 4 bases, with 6 bases between the two germline ends. CDR1 and CDR2 from the germline V gene are MNHNS and SASEGT. CDR3 length equals 13 residues. CDR3 region: CASSERGNQPQHF. The CDR3 DNA reads TGTGCCAGCAGTGAAAGAGGGAATCAGCCCCAGCATTTT.

This CDR3 reads CASSPQSGGDTGELFF. The CDR3 DNA reads as TGTGCCAGCTCACCACAGTCAGGGGGAGACACCGGGGAGCTGTTTTTT. The rearrangement links TRBV18 to TRBJ2-2; 7 bases match TRBD1. Germline V gene data show CDR1 as KGHSH and CDR2 as LQKENI. The V gene end was trimmed by 1 base and the J gene end by 3 bases; junction bases not matched to a gene: 5. The CDR3 has 16 amino acids. The variable domain in full, completed from reference TRBV18 and TRBJ2-2, reads NAGVMQNPRHLVRRRGQEARLRCSPMKGHSHVYWYRQLPEEGLKFMVYLQKENIIDESGMPKERFSAEFPKEGPSILRIQQVVRGDSAAYFCASSPQSGGDTGELFFGEGSRLTVL.

The chain joins TRBV28 to TRBJ2-7, with 10 bases fitting TRBD1. CDR1 is MDHEN, CDR2 SYDVKM, per germline. CDR3 length: 16 residues. Trimming took 8 bases from V and 1 from J; bases not matched to a gene: 11. The CDR3 protein is CASGMSPGQGSYEQYF. Here the CDR3 DNA reads TGTGCCAGCGGAATGTCACCGGGACAGGGGTCCTACGAGCAGTACTTC.

The chain combines TRBV27 with TRBJ1-1, with D perhaps TRBD1 (5 bases). Germline lookup yields CDR1 MNHEY and CDR2 SMNVEV (reference sequence). This CDR3 contains 13 residues. Trimming took 7 bases from V and 1 from J, leaving 10 bases between them. The CDR3 DNA reads TGTGCCAGCACCAATACAGGGAACACTGAAGCTTTCTTT. Amino acids: CASTNTGNTEAFF.

With regard to this clone: Other DNA sequences in the sample encode the same CDR3. This chain joins TRBV29-1 and TRBJ2-5; possible D gene TRBD2, 5 bases. Germline CDR1 and CDR2: SQVTM and ANQGSEA. The CDR3 is 13 amino acids. Trimming took off 4 bases at V and 2 bases at J, with 11 bases between the two ends. Here the CDR3 reads CSVAGLVQETQYF. In DNA form, the CDR3 reads TGCAGCGTTGCGGGGTTGGTTCAAGAGACCCAGTACTTC.

The chain combines TRBV5-1 with TRBJ2-1; D is possibly TRBD2 (5 bases). The CDR3 has 15 amino acids. Trimming removed 0 bases from V and 2 bases from J, with 9 bases in between. Germline CDR1 and CDR2: SGHRS and YFSETQ. The CDR3 bases are TGCGCCAGCAGCTTGGGGGAGACCCCCTACAATGAGCAGTTCTTC. This encodes CASSLGETPYNEQFF.

To note about this clone: The same CDR3 also results from other DNA sequences found in this sample. In DNA, the CDR3 is TGTGCCAGCAGCCCCGGGGGGGGACGGGCTTTCTTT. Translated, it gives CASSPGGGRAFF. This chain connects TRBV11-2 to TRBJ1-1, with a weak D call TRBD1 (5 bases). Germline values: CDR1 SGHAT, CDR2 FQNNGV. This CDR3 comprises 12 residues. The ends were cut back, 5 bases at V and 11 bases at J, with 15 bases in the middle. Full variable domain (remainder filled in from reference TRBV11-2 and TRBJ1-1): EAGVAQSPRYKIIEKRQSVAFWCNPISGHATLYWYQQILGQGPKLLIQFQNNGVVDDSQLPKDRFSAERLKGVDSTLKIQPAKLEDSAVYLCASSPGGGRAFFGQGTRLTVV.

V usage is TRBV6-2 or TRBV6-3 and J usage is TRBJ1-2; TRBD1 might be the D (6 bases). The germline V gene has CDR1 MNHEY and CDR2 SVGEGT. V gave up 3 bases and J gave up 12 bases, with 17 bases separating them. The CDR3 spans 13 residues. The CDR3 nucleotides are TGTGCCAGCAGTTATGACAGGAATCTGGAGAACACCTTC. This gives the protein CASSYDRNLENTF.

The chain combines TRBV28 with TRBJ1-2, with D tentatively TRBD1 (5 bases). V shed 3 bases and J shed 4 bases, with 9 bases lying between them. Germline CDR1 MDHEN, CDR2 SYDVKM. This CDR3 has 13 residues. The CDR3 is CASSFGGAYGYTF. The CDR3 nucleotides read TGTGCCAGCAGTTTCGGAGGGGCCTATGGCTACACCTTC.

The chain is built from TRBV2 and TRBJ1-5; a possible D gene is TRBD1 (5 bases). The CDR3 extends over 15 amino acids. The germline V gene encodes CDR1 SNHLY and CDR2 FYNNEI. V shed 2 bases and J shed 3 bases, with 11 bases lying between them. The CDR3 spells CASSELGPNNQPQHF. The CDR3 bases are TGTGCCAGCAGTGAACTGGGGCCCAACAATCAGCCCCAGCATTTT.

The chain employs TRBV2 and TRBJ2-5, with 9 bases identical to TRBD2. The CDR3 spans 15 residues. Looked up from germline, CDR1 is SNHLY and CDR2 is FYNNEI. The ends lost 4 bases at V and 2 bases at J; junction bases unmatched: 5. The CDR3 loop reads CASSGSLAGQETQYF. CDR3 nucleotide sequence: TGTGCCAGCAGTGGCTCGCTAGCGGGGCAAGAGACCCAGTACTTC.

The J gene is TRBJ2-3, the V gene TRBV24-1, with 7 positions matching TRBD2. CDR3 length: 16 amino acids. The germline CDR1 and CDR2 sequences are KGHDR and SFDVKD. Trimming took 1 base from V and 3 from J; bases not matched to a gene: 6. CDR3 bases: TGTGCCACCAGTGATTTAGGCGGGAGCGTGACAGATACGCAGTATTTT. Its protein product is CATSDLGGSVTDTQYF.

The chain combines TRBV7-6 with TRBJ1-1, with D possibly being TRBD1 (5 bases). Germline V CDR1 and CDR2: SGHVS, FNYEAQ. V dropped 1 base and J dropped 0 bases, with 9 bases sitting between them. The CDR3 is made up of 15 amino acids. The CDR3: CASSLGGVLNTEAFF. The CDR3 region has the DNA TGTGCCAGCAGCTTAGGGGGGGTATTGAACACTGAAGCTTTCTTT.

This clone turned up a few times. The genes are TRBV20-1 and TRBJ1-5, with 8 positions matching TRBD1. The V segment lost 3 bases and the J segment 4 bases; nucleotides outside the gene matches: 11. Germline CDR1 DFQATT, CDR2 SNEGSKA (reference sequence). The CDR3 length is 16 residues. CDR3 amino acids: CSASRYPGGANQPQHF. In DNA, the CDR3 is TGCAGTGCTAGTCGTTACCCAGGGGGCGCGAATCAGCCCCAGCATTTT.

The V and J genes are TRBV24-1 and TRBJ2-5, with a weak D call TRBD1 (7 bases). This CDR3 region has 16 residues. V dropped 2 bases and J dropped 9 bases, with 21 bases sitting between them. CDR1 KGHDR and CDR2 SFDVKD come from the germline V gene. The CDR3 reads CATSDSDRRGVGAQYF. The DNA for the CDR3 is TGTGCCACCAGTGATTCGGACAGGCGGGGAGTGGGGGCCCAGTACTTC.

Comment on this clone: The sample holds other DNA sequences that translate to the same CDR3. V and J are TRBV4-2 and TRBJ2-5; unclear D gene. This CDR3 has 15 residues. Germline CDR1 reads LGHNA; CDR2 reads YNFKEQ. The V and J ends lost 0 bases and 1 base respectively, with 9 bases between them. This CDR3 is CASSQDLSGQETQYF. CDR3 DNA sequence: TGTGCCAGCAGCCAAGATCTGTCAGGCCAAGAGACCCAGTACTTC.

The chain combines TRBV7-2 with TRBJ1-5; 7 bases map to TRBD1. Per the germline V gene, CDR1 is SGHTA and CDR2 is FQGNSA. CDR3 size: 14 residues. Trimming at V came to 4 bases and at J to 7 bases, leaving 7 bases not matched to a gene. DNA of the CDR3: TGTGCCAGCAGCTCCGACAGGGAGATCCAGCCCCAGCATTTT. Protein sequence: CASSSDREIQPQHF. Combining the CDR3 with reference TRBV7-2 and TRBJ1-5 gives the whole variable domain GAGVSQSPSNKVTEKGKDVELRCDPISGHTALYWYRQSLGQGLEFLIYFQGNSAPDKSGLPSDRFSAERTGGSVSTLTIQRTQQEDSAVYLCASSSDREIQPQHFGDGTRLSIL.